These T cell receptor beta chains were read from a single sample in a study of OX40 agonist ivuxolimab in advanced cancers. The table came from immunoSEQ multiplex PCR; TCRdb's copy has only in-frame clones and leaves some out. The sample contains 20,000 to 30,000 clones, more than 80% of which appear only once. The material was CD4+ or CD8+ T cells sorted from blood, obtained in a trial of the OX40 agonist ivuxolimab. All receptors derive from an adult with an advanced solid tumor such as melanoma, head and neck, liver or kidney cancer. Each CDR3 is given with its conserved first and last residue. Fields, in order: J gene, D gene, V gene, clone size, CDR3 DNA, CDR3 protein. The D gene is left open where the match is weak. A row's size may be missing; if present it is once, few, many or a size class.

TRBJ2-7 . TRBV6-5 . TGTGCCAGCAGTTATACCTCGGGATACGAGCAGTACTTC CASSYTSGYEQYF
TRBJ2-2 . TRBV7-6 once TGTGCCAGCAGTATAACTAACGGAGGCGGGGAGCTGTTTTTT CASSITNGGGELFF
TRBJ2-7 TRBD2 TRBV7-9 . TGTGCCAGCAGCTTAGGCGGGGGGGCCGACGAGCAGTACTTC CASSLGGGADEQYF
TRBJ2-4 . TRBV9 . TGTGCCAGCAGCGCCCTGGGGGGGGGCGAAAACATTCAGTACTTC CASSALGGGENIQYF
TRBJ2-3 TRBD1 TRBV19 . TGTGCCAGTAGTCAACGACGGACAGGGTCGCCAGATACGCAGTATTTT CASSQRRTGSPDTQYF
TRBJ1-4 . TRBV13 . TGTGCCAGCAGCTTAAGACAGTTAAATGAAAAACTGTTTTTT CASSLRQLNEKLFF
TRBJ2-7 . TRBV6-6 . TGTGCCAGCAGTTATCCCCCCACGTCTGGGCTCCGCGAGCAGTACTTC CASSYPPTSGLREQYF
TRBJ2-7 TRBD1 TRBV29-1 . TGCAGCGCAATTACAGGGGATGCCTACGAGCAGTACTTC CSAITGDAYEQYF
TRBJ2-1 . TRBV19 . TGTGCCAGTAGTATAGGGACAAGGGAGCAGTTCTTC CASSIGTREQFF
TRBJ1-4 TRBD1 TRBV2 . TGTGCCAGCAGTATGGGACAGGGGAGGCCTAATGAAAAACTGTTTTTT CASSMGQGRPNEKLFF